This TCR beta chain emerged from a study of cytomegalovirus exposure and HLA in healthy donors. The table came from immunoSEQ multiplex PCR; TCRdb's copy has only in-frame clones and leaves some out. The sample holds around 250,000 clones, around 91% seen once. This sequence originates from a woman aged 18-30 years in good health and CMV-seronegative. The sequencing sample was made of PBMCs.

The CDR3 DNA reads TGTGCCAGCAGCGTGTCTCGGGGGAGCTATGGCTACACCTTC. Its protein is CASSVSRGSYGYTF. V and J are TRBV9 and TRBJ1-2, with D possibly matching TRBD1 (5 bases). This CDR3 is 14 amino acids long. CDR1 and CDR2 from the germline V gene are SGDLS and YYNGEE. V lost 2 bases and J 4 bases, leaving 12 bases between the germline ends. Full variable domain (outside the CDR3, taken from reference TRBV9 and TRBJ1-2): DSGVTQTPKHLITATGQRVTLRCSPRSGDLSVYWYQQSLDQGLQFLIQYYNGEERAKGNILERFSAQQFPDLHSELNLSSLELGDSALYFCASSVSRGSYGYTFGSGTRLTVV.